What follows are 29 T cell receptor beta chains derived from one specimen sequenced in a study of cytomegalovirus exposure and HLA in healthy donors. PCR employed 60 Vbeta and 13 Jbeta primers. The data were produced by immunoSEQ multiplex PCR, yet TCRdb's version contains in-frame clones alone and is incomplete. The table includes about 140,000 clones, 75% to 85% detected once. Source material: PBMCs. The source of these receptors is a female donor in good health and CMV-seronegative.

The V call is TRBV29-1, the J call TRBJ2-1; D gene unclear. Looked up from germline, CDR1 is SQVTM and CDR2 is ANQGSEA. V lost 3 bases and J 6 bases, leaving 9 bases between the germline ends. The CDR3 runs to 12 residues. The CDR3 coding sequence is TGCAGCGTTGATCTGGAGCCCAATGAGCAGTTCTTC. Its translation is CSVDLEPNEQFF.

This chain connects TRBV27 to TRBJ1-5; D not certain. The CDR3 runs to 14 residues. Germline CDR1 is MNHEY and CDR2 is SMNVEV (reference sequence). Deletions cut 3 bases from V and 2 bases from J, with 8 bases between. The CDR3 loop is CASSFGMRNQPQHF. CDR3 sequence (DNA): TGTGCCAGCAGTTTCGGGATGCGCAATCAGCCCCAGCATTTT.

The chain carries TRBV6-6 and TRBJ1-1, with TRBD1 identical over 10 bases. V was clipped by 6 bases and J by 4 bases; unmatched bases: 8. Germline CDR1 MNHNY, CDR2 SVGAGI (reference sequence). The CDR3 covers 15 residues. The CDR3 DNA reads TGTGCCAGCAGCCGCGACAGGGGGCGAATCACTGAAGCTTTCTTT. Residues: CASSRDRGRITEAFF.

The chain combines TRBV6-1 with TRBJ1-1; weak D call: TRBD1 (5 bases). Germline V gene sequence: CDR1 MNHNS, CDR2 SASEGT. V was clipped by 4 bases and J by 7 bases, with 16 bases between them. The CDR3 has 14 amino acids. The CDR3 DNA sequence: TGTGCCAGCAGTGCGGCAGGGCCGACCCGTGAAGCTTTCTTT. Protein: CASSAAGPTREAFF.

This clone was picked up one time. The CDR3 nucleotides are TGTGCCAGCAGCTTAGGAGGGTATACTGGCTACACCTTC. The encoded protein is CASSLGGYTGYTF. V usage is TRBV11-2 and J usage is TRBJ1-2, with D unclear. Germline assignment: CDR1 SGHAT and CDR2 FQNNGV. Trimming pared 1 base from V and 7 bases from J, leaving 10 bases between. CDR3 length: 13 amino acids.

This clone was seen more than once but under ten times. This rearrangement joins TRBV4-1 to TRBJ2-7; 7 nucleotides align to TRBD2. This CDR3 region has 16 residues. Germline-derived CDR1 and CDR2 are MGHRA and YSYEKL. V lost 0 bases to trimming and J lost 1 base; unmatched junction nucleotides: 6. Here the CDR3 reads CASSQDLTSDSYEQYF. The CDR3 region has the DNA TGCGCCAGCAGCCAAGATCTCACTAGCGATTCCTACGAGCAGTACTTC.

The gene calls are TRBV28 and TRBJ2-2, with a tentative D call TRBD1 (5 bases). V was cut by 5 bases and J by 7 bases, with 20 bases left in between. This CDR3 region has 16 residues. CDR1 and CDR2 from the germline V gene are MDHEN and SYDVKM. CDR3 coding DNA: TGTGCCAGCAGTCGTGGCAGGGTGGAAGTTCGCGGGGAGCTGTTTTTT. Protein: CASSRGRVEVRGELFF. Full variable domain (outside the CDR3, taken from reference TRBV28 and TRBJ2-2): DVKVTQSSRYLVKRTGEKVFLECVQDMDHENMFWYRQDPGLGLRLIYFSYDVKMKEKGDIPEGYSVSREKKERFSLILESASTNQTSMYLCASSRGRVEVRGELFFGEGSRLTVL.

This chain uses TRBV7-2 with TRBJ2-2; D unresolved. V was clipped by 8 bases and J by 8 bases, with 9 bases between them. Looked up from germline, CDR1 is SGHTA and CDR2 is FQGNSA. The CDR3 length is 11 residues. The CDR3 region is CASPFSGELFF. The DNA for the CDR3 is TGTGCCAGCCCCTTTTCGGGGGAGCTGTTTTTT.

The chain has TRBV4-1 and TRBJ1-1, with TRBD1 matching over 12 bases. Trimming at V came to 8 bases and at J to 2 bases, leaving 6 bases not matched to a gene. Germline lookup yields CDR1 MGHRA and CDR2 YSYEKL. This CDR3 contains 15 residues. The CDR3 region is CASSPGQGANTEAFF. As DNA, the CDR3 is TGCGCCAGCTCCCCGGGACAGGGGGCCAACACTGAAGCTTTCTTT.

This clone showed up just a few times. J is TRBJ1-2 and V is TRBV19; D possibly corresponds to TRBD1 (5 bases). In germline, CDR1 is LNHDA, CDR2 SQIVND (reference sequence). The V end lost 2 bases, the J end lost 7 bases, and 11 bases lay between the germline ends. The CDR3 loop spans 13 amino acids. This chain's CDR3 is CASSITPDSGYTF. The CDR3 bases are TGTGCCAGTAGTATAACCCCTGACAGTGGCTACACCTTC.

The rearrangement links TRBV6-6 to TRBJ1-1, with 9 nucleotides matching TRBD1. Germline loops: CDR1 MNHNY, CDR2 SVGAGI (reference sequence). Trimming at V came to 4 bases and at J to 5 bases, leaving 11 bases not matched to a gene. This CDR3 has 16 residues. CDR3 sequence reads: CASSSPGTGSGTEAFF. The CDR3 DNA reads TGTGCCAGCAGTTCTCCGGGGACAGGGAGCGGGACTGAAGCTTTCTTT.

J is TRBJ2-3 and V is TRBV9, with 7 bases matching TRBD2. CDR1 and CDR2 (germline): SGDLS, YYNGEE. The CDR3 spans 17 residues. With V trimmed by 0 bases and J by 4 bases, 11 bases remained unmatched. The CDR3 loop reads CASSVAPSGLVADTQYF. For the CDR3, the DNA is TGTGCCAGCAGCGTAGCCCCTAGCGGCCTGGTCGCAGATACGCAGTATTTT.

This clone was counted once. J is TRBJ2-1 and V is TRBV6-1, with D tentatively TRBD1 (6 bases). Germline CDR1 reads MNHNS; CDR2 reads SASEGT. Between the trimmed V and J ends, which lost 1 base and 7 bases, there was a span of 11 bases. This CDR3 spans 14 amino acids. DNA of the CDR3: TGTGCCAGCAGTGAAGGGAGTCAGGGGAATGAGCAGTTCTTC. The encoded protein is CASSEGSQGNEQFF.

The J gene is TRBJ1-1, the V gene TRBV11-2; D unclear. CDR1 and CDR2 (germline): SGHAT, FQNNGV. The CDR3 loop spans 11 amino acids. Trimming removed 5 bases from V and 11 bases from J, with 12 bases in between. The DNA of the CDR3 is TGTGCCAGCAGCGAGCGGATCGAGGCTTTCTTT. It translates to CASSERIEAFF.

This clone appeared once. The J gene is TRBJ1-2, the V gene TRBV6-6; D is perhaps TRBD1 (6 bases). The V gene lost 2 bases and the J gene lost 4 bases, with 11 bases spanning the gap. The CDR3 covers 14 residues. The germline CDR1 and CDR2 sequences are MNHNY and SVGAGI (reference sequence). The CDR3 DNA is TGTGCCAGCAGTTACCTCCGGGACACCTATGGCTACACCTTC. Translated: CASSYLRDTYGYTF.

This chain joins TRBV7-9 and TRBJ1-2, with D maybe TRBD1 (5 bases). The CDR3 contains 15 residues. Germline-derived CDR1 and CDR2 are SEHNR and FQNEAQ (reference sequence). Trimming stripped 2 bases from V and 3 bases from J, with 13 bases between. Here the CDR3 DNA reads TGTGCCAGCAGCTTATCTGGGGCAACTTACTATGGCTACACCTTC. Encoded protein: CASSLSGATYYGYTF.

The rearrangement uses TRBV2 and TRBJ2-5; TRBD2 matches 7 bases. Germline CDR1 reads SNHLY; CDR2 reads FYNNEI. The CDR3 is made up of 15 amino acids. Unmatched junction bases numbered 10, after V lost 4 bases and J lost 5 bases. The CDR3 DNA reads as TGTGCCAGCAGTGTGGGGGGGGGTATGGGGGAGACCCAGTACTTC. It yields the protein CASSVGGGMGETQYF.

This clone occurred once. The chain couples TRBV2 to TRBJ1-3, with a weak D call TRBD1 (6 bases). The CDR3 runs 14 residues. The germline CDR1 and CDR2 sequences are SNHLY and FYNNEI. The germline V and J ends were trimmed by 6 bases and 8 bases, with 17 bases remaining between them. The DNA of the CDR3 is TGTGCCAGCAGCCTCAGACAGGCAGCGGACACCATATATTTT. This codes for CASSLRQAADTIYF.

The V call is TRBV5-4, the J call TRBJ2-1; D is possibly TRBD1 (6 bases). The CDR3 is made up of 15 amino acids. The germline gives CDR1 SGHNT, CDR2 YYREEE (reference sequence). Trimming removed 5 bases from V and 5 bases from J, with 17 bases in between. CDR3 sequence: CASRLQQGKHNEQFF. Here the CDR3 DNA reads TGTGCCAGCAGATTGCAACAGGGTAAGCACAATGAGCAGTTCTTC.

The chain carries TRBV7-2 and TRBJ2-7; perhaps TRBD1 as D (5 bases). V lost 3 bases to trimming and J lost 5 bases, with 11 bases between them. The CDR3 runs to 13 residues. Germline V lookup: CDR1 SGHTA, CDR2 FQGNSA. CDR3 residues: CASSFMPDNEQYF. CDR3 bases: TGTGCCAGCAGCTTCATGCCGGACAACGAGCAGTACTTC.

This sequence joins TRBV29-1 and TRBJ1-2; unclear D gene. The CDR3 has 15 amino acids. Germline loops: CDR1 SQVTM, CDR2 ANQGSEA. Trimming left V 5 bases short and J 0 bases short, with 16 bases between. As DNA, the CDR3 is TGCAGCGTTCGAGGCTTCCCGGGGACTAACTATGGCTACACCTTC. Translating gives CSVRGFPGTNYGYTF.

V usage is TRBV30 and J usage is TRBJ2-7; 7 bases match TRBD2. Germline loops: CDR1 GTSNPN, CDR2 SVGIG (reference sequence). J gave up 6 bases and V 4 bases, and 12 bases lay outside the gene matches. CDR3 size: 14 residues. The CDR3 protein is CAWTPQRDLREQYF. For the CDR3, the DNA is TGTGCCTGGACACCGCAGCGGGATCTCCGCGAGCAGTACTTC.

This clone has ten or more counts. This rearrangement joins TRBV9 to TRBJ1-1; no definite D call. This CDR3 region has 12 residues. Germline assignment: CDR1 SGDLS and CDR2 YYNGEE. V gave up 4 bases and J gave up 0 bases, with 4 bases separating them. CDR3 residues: CASSPVNTEAFF. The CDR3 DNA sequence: TGTGCCAGCAGCCCGGTGAACACTGAAGCTTTCTTT. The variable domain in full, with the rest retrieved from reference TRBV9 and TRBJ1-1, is DSGVTQTPKHLITATGQRVTLRCSPRSGDLSVYWYQQSLDQGLQFLIQYYNGEERAKGNILERFSAQQFPDLHSELNLSSLELGDSALYFCASSPVNTEAFFGQGTRLTVV.

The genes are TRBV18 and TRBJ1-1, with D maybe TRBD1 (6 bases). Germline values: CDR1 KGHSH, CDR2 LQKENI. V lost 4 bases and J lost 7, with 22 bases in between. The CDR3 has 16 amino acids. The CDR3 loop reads CASSQTPTGSYGEAFF. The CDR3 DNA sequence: TGTGCCAGCTCACAAACCCCAACAGGGAGTTACGGTGAAGCTTTCTTT.

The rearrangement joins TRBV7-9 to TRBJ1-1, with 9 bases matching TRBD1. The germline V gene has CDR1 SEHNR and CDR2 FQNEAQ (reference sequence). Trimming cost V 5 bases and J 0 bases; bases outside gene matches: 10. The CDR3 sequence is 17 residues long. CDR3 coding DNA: TGTGCCAGCAGCCCGCGACAGGGGGGGATACTGAACACTGAAGCTTTCTTT. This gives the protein CASSPRQGGILNTEAFF. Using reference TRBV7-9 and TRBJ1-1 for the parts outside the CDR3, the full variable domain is DTGVSQNPRHKITKRGQNVTFRCDPISEHNRLYWYRQTLGQGPEFLTYFQNEAQLEKSRLLSDRFSAERPKGSFSTLEIQRTEQGDSAMYLCASSPRQGGILNTEAFFGQGTRLTVV.

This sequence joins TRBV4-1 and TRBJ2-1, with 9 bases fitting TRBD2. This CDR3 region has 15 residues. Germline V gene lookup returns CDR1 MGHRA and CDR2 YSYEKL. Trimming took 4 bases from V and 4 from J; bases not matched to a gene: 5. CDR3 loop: CASSLAGVPYNEQFF. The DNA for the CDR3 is TGCGCCAGCAGCCTAGCGGGAGTGCCTTACAATGAGCAGTTCTTC.

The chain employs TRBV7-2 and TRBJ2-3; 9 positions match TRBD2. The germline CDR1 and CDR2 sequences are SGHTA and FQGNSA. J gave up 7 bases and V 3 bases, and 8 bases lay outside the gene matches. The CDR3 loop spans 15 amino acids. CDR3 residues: CASSLASGIGNTQYF. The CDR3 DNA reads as TGTGCCAGCAGCTTGGCTAGCGGGATAGGGAATACGCAGTATTTT.

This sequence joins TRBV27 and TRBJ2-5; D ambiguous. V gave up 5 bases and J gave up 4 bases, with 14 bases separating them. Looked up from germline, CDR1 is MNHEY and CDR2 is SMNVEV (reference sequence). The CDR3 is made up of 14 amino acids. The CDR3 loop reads CASSRESSPETQYF. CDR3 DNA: TGTGCCAGCAGTCGTGAATCGAGCCCAGAGACCCAGTACTTC.

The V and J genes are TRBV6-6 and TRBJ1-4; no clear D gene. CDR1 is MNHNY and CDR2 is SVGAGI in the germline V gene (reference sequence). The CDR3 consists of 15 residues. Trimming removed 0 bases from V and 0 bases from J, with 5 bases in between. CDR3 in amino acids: CASSYSSATNEKLFF. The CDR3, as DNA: TGTGCCAGCAGTTACTCGTCAGCAACTAATGAAAAACTGTTTTTT.